The 5 T cell receptor beta chains presented below share a single source sample, sequenced in a study of T cell changes during pregnancy in multiple sclerosis. Measured with immunoSEQ multiplex PCR; TCRdb has only the in-frame clones, and not every one. The sample lists some 42,000 clones, about 85% occurring once. This specimen was CD4+ T cells from peripheral blood mononuclear cells, taken after pregnancy. These receptors were taken from a female donor with multiple sclerosis, enrolled in a pregnancy study.

The chain joins TRBV29-1 to TRBJ2-5; the match to TRBD2 covers 7 bases. Germline V gives CDR1 SQVTM, CDR2 ANQGSEA. V was clipped by 5 bases and J by 4 bases; unmatched bases: 7. The CDR3 is made up of 13 amino acids. Here the CDR3 DNA reads TGCAGCGTTAGGGAGGGCGGGGGAGAGACCCAGTACTTC. Translated: CSVREGGGETQYF.

CDR3 protein: CASSSQGFYGYTF. CDR3 in DNA: TGTGCCAGCAGCTCACAGGGATTCTATGGCTACACCTTC. The chain couples TRBV7-9 to TRBJ1-2; maybe TRBD1 (6 bases). Germline V gene lookup returns CDR1 SEHNR and CDR2 FQNEAQ (reference sequence). CDR3 size: 13 residues. V gave up 4 bases and J gave up 4 bases, with 10 bases separating them.

The chain uses TRBV6-1 and TRBJ2-7; the D gene is possibly TRBD2 (5 bases). Trimming stripped 5 bases from V and 0 bases from J, with 8 bases between. The V gene's germline CDR1 is MNHNS and CDR2 SASEGT. The CDR3 is 13 amino acids. The CDR3 DNA reads TGTGCCAGCAGTTCCCGGGACTCCTACGAGCAGTACTTC. Residues: CASSSRDSYEQYF.

The chain carries TRBV7-8 and TRBJ2-1; 9 bases line up with TRBD2. There are 16 residues in the CDR3. Looked up from germline, CDR1 is SGHVS and CDR2 is FQNEAQ. V lost 1 base and J lost 3; bases outside the gene matches: 4. In DNA form, the CDR3 reads TGTGCCAGCAGCTTAGGCGGGGGGGCCTACTACAATGAGCAGTTCTTC. The encoded protein is CASSLGGGAYYNEQFF.

This sequence joins TRBV6-5 and TRBJ2-5; the match to TRBD2 covers 7 bases. The CDR3 is made up of 14 amino acids. Germline V gene sequence: CDR1 MNHEY, CDR2 SVGAGI. V gave up 1 base and J gave up 3 bases; unmatched junction bases: 2. This chain's CDR3 is CASSYWGGEETQYF. The DNA for the CDR3 is TGTGCCAGCAGTTACTGGGGGGGGGAAGAGACCCAGTACTTC.